This entry features one T cell receptor beta chain sequence. This specimen belongs to a study of blood T cell repertoires in COVID-19. For the study at large: In each case, the material was cDNA or gDNA derived from T cells, B-cell-depleted T cells, or PBMCs.

Profiled with immunoSEQ multiplex PCR; TCRdb holds only in-frame clones, not every one. The sample comprises a few hundred thousand clones, about three quarters of which are singletons, and around 7.7% rests with the top ten. The CDR3 totals 13 residues. Trimming pared 2 bases from V and 3 bases from J, leaving 8 bases between. Germline V CDR1 and CDR2: MNHNS, SASEGT. Sequenced material: peripheral blood. This TCR was sampled from an older woman with acute or convalescent COVID-19. The V call is TRBV6-1, the J call TRBJ2-7; unclear D gene. CDR3 DNA: TGTGCCAGCAGTGAATCGGGTTACTACGAGCAGTACGTC. Translation gives CASSESGYYEQYV.